The 12 T cell receptor beta chains given below trace back to one sample, sequenced in a study of blood T cell repertoires in COVID-19. Sequenced by immunoSEQ multiplex PCR; TCRdb stores in-frame clones only, minus some. The data contain 360,000 or so clones, 89% of them seen just once; the ten biggest clones take up 1.7%. The specimen was PBMCs or T cells enriched from blood (not recorded which). The receptors originated from a woman aged 25-40 years who had recovered from COVID-19.

The chain carries TRBV18 and TRBJ2-1; 11 bases agree with TRBD2. There are 17 residues in the CDR3. After removal of 4 bases from V and 4 bases from J, the junction contained 9 bases not matched to a gene. Germline V gives CDR1 KGHSH, CDR2 LQKENI. CDR3 region: CASSQIAGGPSYNEQFF. The CDR3 region has the DNA TGTGCCAGCTCACAGATAGCGGGAGGGCCCTCTTACAATGAGCAGTTCTTC.

This chain connects TRBV6-5 to TRBJ2-7, with 12 bases lining up with TRBD1. Germline V gives CDR1 MNHEY, CDR2 SVGAGI. Losses at the gene ends were 6 bases for V and 6 bases for J; bases not matched to a gene: 9. This CDR3 region has 15 residues. The CDR3 DNA follows: TGTGCCAGCAGACGGGACAGGGGGCGGATCTTCGAGCAGTACTTC. This sequence encodes CASRRDRGRIFEQYF.

The CDR3 DNA follows: TGTGCCAGCATGCGGGTTAATGGAAACACCATATATTTT. Translating gives CASMRVNGNTIYF. V and J are TRBV6-5 and TRBJ1-3; D is unresolved. The germline gives CDR1 MNHEY, CDR2 SVGAGI. CDR3 length equals 13 residues. Trimming shortened V by 7 bases and J by 3 bases, and 10 bases separated the two germline ends.

The genes are TRBV28 and TRBJ1-5; 9 nucleotides align to TRBD1. The CDR3 totals 19 residues. CDR1 is MDHEN, CDR2 SYDVKM, per germline. The V and J ends lost 0 bases and 1 base, in that order; junction bases with no gene match: 10. CDR3 bases: TGTGCCAGCAGTTTATGGGGGCCGGGACAGGGAACGAGCAATCAGCCCCAGCATTTT. Residues: CASSLWGPGQGTSNQPQHF.

V is TRBV7-9 and J is TRBJ1-1; no definite D call. The CDR3 has 11 residues. Germline lookup yields CDR1 SEHNR and CDR2 FQNEAQ (reference sequence). With 1 base removed from V and 8 bases from J, the gap between germline ends came to 5 bases. The CDR3 spells CASSLDREAFF. The CDR3 nucleotides are TGTGCCAGCAGCTTAGATCGGGAAGCTTTCTTT.

The rearrangement links TRBV6-6 to TRBJ1-3, with D possibly TRBD1 on 6 matching bases. The CDR3 sequence is 16 residues long. From germline, CDR1 is MNHNY and CDR2 SVGAGI (reference sequence). Trimming shortened V by 5 bases and J by 0 bases, and 14 bases separated the two germline ends. This CDR3 reads CASSRSLDSSGNTIYF. CDR3 in DNA: TGTGCCAGCAGTCGATCCCTGGACAGCTCTGGAAACACCATATATTTT.

The chain carries TRBV18 and TRBJ1-1; 11 bases align to TRBD1. The CDR3 contains 14 residues. The germline CDR1 and CDR2 sequences are KGHSH and LQKENI. V shed 3 bases, J shed 10 bases, and the junction held 7 bases outside the gene matches. CDR3 sequence: CASSPPGTGGLAFF. In DNA, the CDR3 is TGTGCCAGCTCACCCCCCGGGACAGGGGGTTTAGCTTTCTTT. The whole variable domain, remainder taken from reference TRBV18 and TRBJ1-1, is NAGVMQNPRHLVRRRGQEARLRCSPMKGHSHVYWYRQLPEEGLKFMVYLQKENIIDESGMPKERFSAEFPKEGPSILRIQQVVRGDSAAYFCASSPPGTGGLAFFGQGTRLTVV.

The rearrangement links TRBV6-5 to TRBJ2-6; possible D gene TRBD1, 5 bases. Germline V lookup: CDR1 MNHEY, CDR2 SVGAGI. Trimming pared 5 bases from V and 0 bases from J, leaving 8 bases between. The CDR3 runs 15 residues. The CDR3 spells CASSTDSSGANVLTF. In nucleotides, the CDR3 is TGTGCCAGCAGTACCGACAGCTCTGGGGCCAACGTCCTGACTTTC.

The chain recombines TRBV15 with TRBJ2-7; 7 bases agree with TRBD1. The trim removed 9 bases at V and 3 bases at J, leaving 5 bases unmatched. CDR3 length: 12 residues. The germline V gene has CDR1 LNHNV and CDR2 YYDKDF (reference sequence). Here the CDR3 DNA reads TGTGCCACGGGGACAGTTAACTACGAGCAGTACTTC. It encodes CATGTVNYEQYF.

The chain employs TRBV5-6 and TRBJ1-2, with 8 nucleotides matching TRBD1. Trimming at V came to 0 bases and at J to 5 bases, leaving 6 bases not matched to a gene. This CDR3 is 15 amino acids long. Germline CDR1 reads SGHDT; CDR2 reads YYEEEE. Here the CDR3 reads CASSLAPGQGYGYTF. CDR3 nucleotides: TGTGCCAGCAGCTTGGCCCCCGGACAGGGTTATGGCTACACCTTC.

V gene TRBV6-6 combines with J gene TRBJ1-2; a possible D gene is TRBD1 (5 bases). This CDR3 has 14 residues. Trimming took 0 bases from V and 5 from J, leaving 10 bases between them. From germline, CDR1 is MNHNY and CDR2 SVGAGI (reference sequence). CDR3 sequence: CASSYSTETYGYTF. The CDR3 DNA reads TGTGCCAGCAGTTACTCGACAGAGACGTATGGCTACACCTTC.

V usage is TRBV19 and J usage is TRBJ1-5; D not certain. This CDR3 has 14 residues. Trimming removed 1 base at V and 0 bases at J, with 4 bases between. The germline V gene has CDR1 LNHDA and CDR2 SQIVND (reference sequence). DNA for the CDR3: TGTGCCAGTAGTATAGGCGCTAGCAATCAGCCCCAGCATTTT. Its protein product is CASSIGASNQPQHF.